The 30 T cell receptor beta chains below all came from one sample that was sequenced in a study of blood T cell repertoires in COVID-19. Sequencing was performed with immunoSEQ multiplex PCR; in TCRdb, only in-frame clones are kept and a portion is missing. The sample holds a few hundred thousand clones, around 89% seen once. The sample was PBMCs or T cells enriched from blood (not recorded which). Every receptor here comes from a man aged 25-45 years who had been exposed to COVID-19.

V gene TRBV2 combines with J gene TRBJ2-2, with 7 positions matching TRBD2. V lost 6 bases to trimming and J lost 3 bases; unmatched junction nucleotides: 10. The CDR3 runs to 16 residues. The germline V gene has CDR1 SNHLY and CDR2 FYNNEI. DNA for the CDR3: TGTGCCAGCAGCCGAGACCGGGAGGCAGACACCGGGGAGCTGTTTTTT. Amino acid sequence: CASSRDREADTGELFF.

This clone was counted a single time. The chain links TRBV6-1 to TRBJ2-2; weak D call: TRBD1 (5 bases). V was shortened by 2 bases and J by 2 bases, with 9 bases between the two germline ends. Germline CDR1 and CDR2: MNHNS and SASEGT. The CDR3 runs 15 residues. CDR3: CASSEWQGNTGELFF. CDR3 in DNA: TGTGCCAGCAGTGAATGGCAGGGAAACACCGGGGAGCTGTTTTTT.

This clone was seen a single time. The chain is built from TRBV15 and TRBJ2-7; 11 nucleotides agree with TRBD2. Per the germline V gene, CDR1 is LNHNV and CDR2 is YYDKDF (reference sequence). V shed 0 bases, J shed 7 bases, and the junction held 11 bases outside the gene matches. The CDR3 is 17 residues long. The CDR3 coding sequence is TGTGCCACCAGCAGAGATGATGGGCTAGCGGGGGGTCGGGAGCAGTACTTC. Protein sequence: CATSRDDGLAGGREQYF.

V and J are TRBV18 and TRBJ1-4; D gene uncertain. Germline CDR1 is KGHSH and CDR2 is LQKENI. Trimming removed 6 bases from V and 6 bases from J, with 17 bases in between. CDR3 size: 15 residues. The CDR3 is CASSPGGKIHEKLFF. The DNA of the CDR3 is TGTGCCAGCTCCCCCGGAGGGAAAATTCATGAAAAACTGTTTTTT.

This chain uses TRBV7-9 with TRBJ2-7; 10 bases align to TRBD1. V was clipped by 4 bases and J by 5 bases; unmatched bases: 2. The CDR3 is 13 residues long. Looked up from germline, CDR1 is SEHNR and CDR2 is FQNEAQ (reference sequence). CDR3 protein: CASSSGTGDEQYF. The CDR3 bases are TGTGCCAGCAGCTCTGGGACAGGGGACGAGCAGTACTTC.

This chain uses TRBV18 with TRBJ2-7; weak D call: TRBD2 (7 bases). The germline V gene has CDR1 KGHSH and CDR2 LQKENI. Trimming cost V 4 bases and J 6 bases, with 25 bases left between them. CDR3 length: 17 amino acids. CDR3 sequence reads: CASSRDEGGVRHVEQYF. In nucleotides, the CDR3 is TGTGCCAGCTCACGTGATGAGGGGGGGGTACGGCATGTCGAGCAGTACTTC.

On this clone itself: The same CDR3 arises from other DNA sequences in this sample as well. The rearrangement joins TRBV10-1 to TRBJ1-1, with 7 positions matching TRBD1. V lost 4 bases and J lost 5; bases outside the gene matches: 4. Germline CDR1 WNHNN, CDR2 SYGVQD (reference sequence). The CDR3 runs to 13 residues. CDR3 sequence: CASSGQGRTEAFF. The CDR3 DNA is TGCGCCAGCAGTGGACAGGGAAGAACTGAAGCTTTCTTT.

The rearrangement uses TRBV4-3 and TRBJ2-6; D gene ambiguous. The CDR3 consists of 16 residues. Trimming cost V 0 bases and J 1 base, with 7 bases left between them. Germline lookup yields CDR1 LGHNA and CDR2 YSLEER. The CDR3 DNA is TGCGCCAGCAGCCAAGAACCCCAGTCTGGGGCCAACGTCCTGACTTTC. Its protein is CASSQEPQSGANVLTF.

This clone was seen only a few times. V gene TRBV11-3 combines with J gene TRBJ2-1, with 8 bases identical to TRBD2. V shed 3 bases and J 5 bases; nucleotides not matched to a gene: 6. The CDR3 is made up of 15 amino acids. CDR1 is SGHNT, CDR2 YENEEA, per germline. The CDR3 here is CASSFSVAGNNEQFF. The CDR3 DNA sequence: TGTGCCAGCAGCTTCTCGGTAGCGGGGAACAATGAGCAGTTCTTC. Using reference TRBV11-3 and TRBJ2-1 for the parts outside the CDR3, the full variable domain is EAGVVQSPRYKIIEKKQPVAFWCNPISGHNTLYWYLQNLGQGPELLIRYENEEAVDDSQLPKDRFSAERLKGVDSTLKIQPAELGDSAVYLCASSFSVAGNNEQFFGPGTRLTVL.

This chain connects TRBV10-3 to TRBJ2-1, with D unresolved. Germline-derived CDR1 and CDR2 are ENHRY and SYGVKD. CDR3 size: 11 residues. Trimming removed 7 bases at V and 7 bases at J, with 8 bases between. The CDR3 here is CAITTGNEQFF. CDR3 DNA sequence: TGTGCCATCACTACGGGTAATGAGCAGTTCTTC.

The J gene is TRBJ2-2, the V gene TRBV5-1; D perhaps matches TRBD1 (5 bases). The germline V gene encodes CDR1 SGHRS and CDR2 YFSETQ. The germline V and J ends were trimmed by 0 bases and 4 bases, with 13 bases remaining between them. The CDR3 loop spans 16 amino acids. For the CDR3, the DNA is TGCGCCAGCAGCTTGGACCAGGGCGGTGGCACCGGGGAGCTGTTTTTT. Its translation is CASSLDQGGGTGELFF.

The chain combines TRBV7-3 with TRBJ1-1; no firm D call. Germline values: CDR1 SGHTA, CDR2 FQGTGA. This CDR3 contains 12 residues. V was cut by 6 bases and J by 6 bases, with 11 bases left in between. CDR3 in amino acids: CASSFESPEAFF. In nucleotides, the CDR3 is TGTGCCAGCAGTTTCGAGTCTCCTGAAGCTTTCTTT. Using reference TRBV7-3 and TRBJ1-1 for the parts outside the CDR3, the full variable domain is GAGVSQTPSNKVTEKGKYVELRCDPISGHTALYWYRQSLGQGPEFLIYFQGTGAADDSGLPNDRFFAVRPEGSVSTLKIQRTERGDSAVYLCASSFESPEAFFGQGTRLTVV.

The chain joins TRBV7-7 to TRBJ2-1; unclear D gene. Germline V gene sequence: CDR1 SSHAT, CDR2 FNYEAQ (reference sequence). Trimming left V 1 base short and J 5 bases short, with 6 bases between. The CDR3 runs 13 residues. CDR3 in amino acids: CASSLDRDNEQFF. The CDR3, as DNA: TGTGCCAGCAGCTTAGACAGAGACAATGAGCAGTTCTTC. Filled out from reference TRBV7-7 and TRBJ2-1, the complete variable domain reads GAGVSQSPRYKVTKRGQDVTLRCDPISSHATLYWYQQALGQGPEFLTYFNYEAQPDKSGLPSDRFSAERPEGSISTLTIQRTEQRDSAMYRCASSLDRDNEQFFGPGTRLTVL.

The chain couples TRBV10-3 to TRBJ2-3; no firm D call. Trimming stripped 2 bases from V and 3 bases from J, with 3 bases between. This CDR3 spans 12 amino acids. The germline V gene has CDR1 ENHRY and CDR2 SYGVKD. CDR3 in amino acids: CAISELTDTQYF. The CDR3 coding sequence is TGTGCCATCAGTGAGCTAACAGATACGCAGTATTTT.

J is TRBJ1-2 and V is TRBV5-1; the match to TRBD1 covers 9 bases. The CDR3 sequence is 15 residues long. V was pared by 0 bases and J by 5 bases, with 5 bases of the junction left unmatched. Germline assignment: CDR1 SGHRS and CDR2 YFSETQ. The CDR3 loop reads CASSLGTGVGYGYTF. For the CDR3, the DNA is TGCGCCAGCAGCTTGGGGACAGGGGTAGGGTATGGCTACACCTTC.

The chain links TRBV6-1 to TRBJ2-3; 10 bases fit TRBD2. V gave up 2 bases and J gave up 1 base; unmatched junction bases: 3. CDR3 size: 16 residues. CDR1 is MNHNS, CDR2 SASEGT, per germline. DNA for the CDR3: TGTGCCAGCAGTGAAAGCCTAGCGGGGGGCACAGATACGCAGTATTTT. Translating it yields CASSESLAGGTDTQYF.

CDR3 loop: CASTTPGLAGGRFPQTQYF. CDR3 bases: TGCGCCAGCACTACCCCGGGACTAGCGGGGGGGCGGTTCCCGCAGACCCAGTACTTC. J is TRBJ2-5 and V is TRBV10-1; 16 nucleotides agree with TRBD2. This CDR3 is 19 amino acids long. Germline lookup yields CDR1 WNHNN and CDR2 SYGVQD (reference sequence). V trimming: 7 bases; J trimming: 6 bases; junction bases outside the gene matches: 17.

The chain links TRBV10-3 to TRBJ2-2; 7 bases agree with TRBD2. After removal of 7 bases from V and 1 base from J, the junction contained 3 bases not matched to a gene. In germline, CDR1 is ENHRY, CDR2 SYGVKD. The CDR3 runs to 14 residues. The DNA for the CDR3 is TGTGCCATCAATCAGCGGGGGAACACCGGGGAGCTGTTTTTT. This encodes CAINQRGNTGELFF.

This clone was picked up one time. CDR3 in amino acids: CASSPRTGGTYEQYF. CDR3 nucleotides: TGCGCCAGCAGCCCGCGGACAGGGGGAACATACGAGCAGTACTTC. V usage is TRBV5-1 and J usage is TRBJ2-7, with 10 bases matching TRBD1. Losses at the gene ends were 4 bases for V and 4 bases for J; bases not matched to a gene: 8. Per the germline V gene, CDR1 is SGHRS and CDR2 is YFSETQ. The CDR3 runs to 15 residues.

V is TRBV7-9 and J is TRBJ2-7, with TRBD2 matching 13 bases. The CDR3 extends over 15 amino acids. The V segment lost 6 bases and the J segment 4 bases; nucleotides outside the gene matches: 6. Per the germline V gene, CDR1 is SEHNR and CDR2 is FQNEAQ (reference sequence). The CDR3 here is CASSRRLAGGYEQYF. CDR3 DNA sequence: TGTGCCAGCAGTAGACGACTAGCGGGGGGTTACGAGCAGTACTTC.

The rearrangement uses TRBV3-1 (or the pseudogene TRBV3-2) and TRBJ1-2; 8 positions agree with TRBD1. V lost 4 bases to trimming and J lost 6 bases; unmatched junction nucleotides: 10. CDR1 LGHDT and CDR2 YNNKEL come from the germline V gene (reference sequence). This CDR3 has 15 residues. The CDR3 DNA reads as TGTGCCAGCAGCCTGAAGGGACAGGTGTCCGATGGCTACACCTTC. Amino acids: CASSLKGQVSDGYTF.

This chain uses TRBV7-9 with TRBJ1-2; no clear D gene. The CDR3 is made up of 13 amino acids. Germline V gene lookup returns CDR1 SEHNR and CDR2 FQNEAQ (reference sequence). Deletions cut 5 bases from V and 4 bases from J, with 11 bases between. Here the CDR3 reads CASSGEGIYGYTF. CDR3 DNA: TGTGCCAGCAGCGGGGAGGGCATCTATGGCTACACCTTC.

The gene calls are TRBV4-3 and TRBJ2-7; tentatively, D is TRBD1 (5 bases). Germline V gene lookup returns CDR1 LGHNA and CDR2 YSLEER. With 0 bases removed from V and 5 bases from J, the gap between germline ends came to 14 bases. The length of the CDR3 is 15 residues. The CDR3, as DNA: TGCGCCAGCAGCCAAGAGGTGGGCAGGGTCCACGAGCAGTACTTC. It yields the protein CASSQEVGRVHEQYF.

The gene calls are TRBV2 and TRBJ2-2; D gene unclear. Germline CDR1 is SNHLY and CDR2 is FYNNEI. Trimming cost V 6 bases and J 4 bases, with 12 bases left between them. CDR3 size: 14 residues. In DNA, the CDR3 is TGTGCCAGCAGGACGCGCGGTGGCACCGGGGAGCTGTTTTTT. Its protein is CASRTRGGTGELFF.

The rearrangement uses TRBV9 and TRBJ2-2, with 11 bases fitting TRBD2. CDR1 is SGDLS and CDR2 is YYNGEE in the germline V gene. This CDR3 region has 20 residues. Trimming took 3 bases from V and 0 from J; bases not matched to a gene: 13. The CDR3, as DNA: TGTGCCAGCAGCGGGCACAGGGAACTAGCGGGGGCGTCGAACACCGGGGAGCTGTTTTTT. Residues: CASSGHRELAGASNTGELFF.

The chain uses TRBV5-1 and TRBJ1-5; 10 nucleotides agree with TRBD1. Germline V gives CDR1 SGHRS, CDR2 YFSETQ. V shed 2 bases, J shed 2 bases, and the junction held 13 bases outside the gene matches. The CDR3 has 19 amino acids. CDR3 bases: TGCGCCAGCAGCTTAAGACAGGGGGCCACACTACGAGGCAATCAGCCCCAGCATTTT. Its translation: CASSLRQGATLRGNQPQHF.

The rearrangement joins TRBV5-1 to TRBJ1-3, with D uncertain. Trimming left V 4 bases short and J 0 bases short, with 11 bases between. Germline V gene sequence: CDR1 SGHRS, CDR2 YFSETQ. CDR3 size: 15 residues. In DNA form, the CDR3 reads TGCGCCAGCAGCCCGCTGGGCCGCTCTGGAAACACCATATATTTT. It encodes CASSPLGRSGNTIYF.

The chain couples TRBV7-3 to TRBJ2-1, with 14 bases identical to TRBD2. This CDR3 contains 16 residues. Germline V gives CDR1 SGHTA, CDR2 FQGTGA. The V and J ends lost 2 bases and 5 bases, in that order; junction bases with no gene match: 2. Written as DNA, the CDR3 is TGTGCCAGCAGCTTAGGACTAGCGGGGGGCAACAATGAGCAGTTCTTC. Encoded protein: CASSLGLAGGNNEQFF.

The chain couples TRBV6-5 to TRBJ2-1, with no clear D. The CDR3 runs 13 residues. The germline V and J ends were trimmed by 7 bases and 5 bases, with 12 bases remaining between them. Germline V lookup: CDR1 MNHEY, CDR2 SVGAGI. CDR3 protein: CASTQPRNNEQFF. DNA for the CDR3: TGTGCCAGCACTCAACCTAGGAACAATGAGCAGTTCTTC.

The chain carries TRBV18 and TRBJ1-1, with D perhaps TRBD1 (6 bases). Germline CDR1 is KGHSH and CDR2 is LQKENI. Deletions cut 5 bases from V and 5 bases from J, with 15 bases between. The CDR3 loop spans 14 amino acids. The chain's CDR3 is CASSGQNGGTEAFF. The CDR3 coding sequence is TGTGCCAGCTCAGGACAGAATGGGGGAACTGAAGCTTTCTTT. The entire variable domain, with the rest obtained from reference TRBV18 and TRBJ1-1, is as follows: NAGVMQNPRHLVRRRGQEARLRCSPMKGHSHVYWYRQLPEEGLKFMVYLQKENIIDESGMPKERFSAEFPKEGPSILRIQQVVRGDSAAYFCASSGQNGGTEAFFGQGTRLTVV.